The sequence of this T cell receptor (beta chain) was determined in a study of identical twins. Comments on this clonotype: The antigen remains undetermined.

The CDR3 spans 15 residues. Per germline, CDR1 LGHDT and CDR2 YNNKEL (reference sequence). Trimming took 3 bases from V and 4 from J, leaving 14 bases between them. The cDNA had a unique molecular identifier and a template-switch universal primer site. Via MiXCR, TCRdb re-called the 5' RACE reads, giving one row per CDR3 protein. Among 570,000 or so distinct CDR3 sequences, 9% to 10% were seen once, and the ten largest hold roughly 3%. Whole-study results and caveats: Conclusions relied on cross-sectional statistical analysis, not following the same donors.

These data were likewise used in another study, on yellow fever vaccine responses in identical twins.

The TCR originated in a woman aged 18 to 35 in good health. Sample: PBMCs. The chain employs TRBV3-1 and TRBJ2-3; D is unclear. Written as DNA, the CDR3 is TGTGCCAGCAGCCAGTGGACCTCAAGTGCAGATACGCAGTATTTT. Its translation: CASSQWTSSADTQYF.